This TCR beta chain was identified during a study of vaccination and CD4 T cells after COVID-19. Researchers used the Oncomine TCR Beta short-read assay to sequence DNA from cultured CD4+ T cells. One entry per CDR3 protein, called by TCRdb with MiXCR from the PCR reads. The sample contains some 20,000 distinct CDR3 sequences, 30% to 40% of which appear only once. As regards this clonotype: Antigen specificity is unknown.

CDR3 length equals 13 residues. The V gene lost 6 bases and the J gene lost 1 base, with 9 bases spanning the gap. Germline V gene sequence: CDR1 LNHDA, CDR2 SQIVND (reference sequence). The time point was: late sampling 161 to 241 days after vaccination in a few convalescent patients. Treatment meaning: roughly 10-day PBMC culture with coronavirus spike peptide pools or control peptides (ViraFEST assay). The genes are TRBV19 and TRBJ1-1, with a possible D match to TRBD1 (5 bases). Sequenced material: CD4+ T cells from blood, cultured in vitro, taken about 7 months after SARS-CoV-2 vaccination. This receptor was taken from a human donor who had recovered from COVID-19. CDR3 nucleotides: TGTGCCAGTAGAAGGGACTGGAACACTGAAGCTTTCTTT. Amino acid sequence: CASRRDWNTEAFF.